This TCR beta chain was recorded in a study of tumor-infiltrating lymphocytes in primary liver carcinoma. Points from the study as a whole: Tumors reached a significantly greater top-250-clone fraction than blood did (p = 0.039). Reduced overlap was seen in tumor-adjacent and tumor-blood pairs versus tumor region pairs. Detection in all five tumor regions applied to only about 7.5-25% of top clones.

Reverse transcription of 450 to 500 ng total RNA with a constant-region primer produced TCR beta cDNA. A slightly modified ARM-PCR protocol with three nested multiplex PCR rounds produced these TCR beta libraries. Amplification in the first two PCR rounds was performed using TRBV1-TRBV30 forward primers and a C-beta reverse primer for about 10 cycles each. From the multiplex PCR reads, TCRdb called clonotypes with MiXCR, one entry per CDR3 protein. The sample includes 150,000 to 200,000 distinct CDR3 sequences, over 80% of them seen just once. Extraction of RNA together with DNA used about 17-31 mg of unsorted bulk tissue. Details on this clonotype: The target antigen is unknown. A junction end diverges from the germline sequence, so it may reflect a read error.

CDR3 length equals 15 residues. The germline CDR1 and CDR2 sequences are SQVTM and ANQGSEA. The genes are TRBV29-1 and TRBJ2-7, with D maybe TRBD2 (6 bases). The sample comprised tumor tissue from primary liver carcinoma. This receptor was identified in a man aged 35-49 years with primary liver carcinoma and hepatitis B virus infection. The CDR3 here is CSVEDPGGTSYEQYF. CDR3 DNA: TGCAGTGTTGAAGATCCAGGAGGGACCTCCTACGAACAGTACTTC.